These 21 T cell receptor beta chains came from one sample sequenced in a study of shared clonotypes between healthy human individuals. The data were produced by immunoSEQ multiplex PCR, yet TCRdb's version contains in-frame clones alone and is incomplete. The table shows some 470,000 clones, with 76% occurring only once. The specimen sequenced was PBMCs. These receptors were collected from a middle-aged woman in good health. Some clones in this sample may be carry-over from other donors' samples.

The chain recombines TRBV27 with TRBJ1-5; D gene uncertain. V was trimmed by 3 bases and J by 6 bases, leaving 12 bases between them. The germline V gene has CDR1 MNHEY and CDR2 SMNVEV (reference sequence). This CDR3 comprises 14 residues. The CDR3 sequence is CASSFGEAGQPQHF. The CDR3 region has the DNA TGTGCCAGCAGTTTCGGGGAAGCAGGTCAGCCCCAGCATTTT.

This chain connects TRBV18 to TRBJ1-1, with a possible D match to TRBD1 (6 bases). CDR1 is KGHSH, CDR2 LQKENI, per germline. With 3 bases removed from V and 3 bases from J, the gap between germline ends came to 14 bases. CDR3 size: 15 residues. The CDR3 nucleotides read TGTGCCAGCTCACCGGTCCAGCAGGGGCACACTGAAGCTTTCTTT. Protein product: CASSPVQQGHTEAFF.

The chain couples TRBV4-1 to TRBJ2-3; no clear D. The V and J ends lost 1 base and 6 bases respectively, with 14 bases between them. The germline V gene encodes CDR1 MGHRA and CDR2 YSYEKL. The CDR3 has 15 amino acids. CDR3 DNA: TGCGCCAGCAGCCAAGTGAGGACGGATCTTGATACGCAGTATTTT. Its protein product is CASSQVRTDLDTQYF.

This clone was counted only a few times. One base away lies a much larger clone, so this may be a sequencing read error. The chain carries TRBV25-1 and TRBJ2-3; D is possibly TRBD1 (5 bases). Germline V lookup: CDR1 MGHDK, CDR2 SYGVNS. CDR3 length: 16 residues. The CDR3 sequence: CASSEYGRVGTYTQYF. The DNA for the CDR3 is TGTGCCAGCAGTGAATATGGCAGGGTAGGCACATATACGCAGTATTTT. The full variable domain, in which reference TRBV25-1 and TRBJ2-3 provide the parts outside the CDR3, is EADIYQTPRYLVIGTGKKITLECSQTMGHDKMYWYQQDPGMELHLIHYSYGVNSTEKGDLSSESTVSRIRTEHFPLTLESARPSHTSQYLCASSEYGRVGTYTQYFGPGTRLTVL.

This clone came up once. The J gene is TRBJ2-5, the V gene TRBV5-1; D tentatively fits TRBD1 or TRBD2 (7 bases each). Germline V gene lookup returns CDR1 SGHRS and CDR2 YFSETQ. The CDR3 is 14 amino acids. V was shortened by 4 bases and J by 4 bases, with 14 bases between the two germline ends. CDR3 sequence: CASSPTGRGETQYF. CDR3 DNA sequence: TGCGCCAGCAGCCCGACAGGGAGGGGAGAGACCCAGTACTTC.

The rearrangement uses TRBV21-1 and TRBJ1-1. TRBV21-1 is labeled a pseudogene. CDR3 length: 18 residues. Here the CDR3 DNA reads TGTGCCAGCAGCAAAGAGGCGGCGGGCGCAGGGCGGAACACTGAAGCTTTCTTT. Protein sequence: CASSKEAAGAGRNTEAFF.

This clone was seen a single time. The gene calls are TRBV18 and TRBJ1-1; possibly TRBD1 for D (5 bases). Germline-derived CDR1 and CDR2 are KGHSH and LQKENI. The CDR3 consists of 15 residues. V was clipped by 2 bases and J by 4 bases, with 14 bases between them. In DNA form, the CDR3 reads TGTGCCAGCTCACCAGGGGCGGGCAGTGGCACTGAAGCTTTCTTT. This codes for CASSPGAGSGTEAFF.

The rearrangement joins TRBV4-3 to TRBJ2-3, with TRBD2 matching 7 bases. The CDR3 extends over 15 amino acids. V gave up 1 base and J gave up 7 bases; unmatched junction bases: 8. Per germline, CDR1 LGHNA and CDR2 YSLEER. The CDR3 DNA follows: TGCGCCAGCAGCCAAGGGGGCGGGAGTTCCTATACGCAGTATTTT. Amino acid sequence: CASSQGGGSSYTQYF.

The chain uses TRBV28 and TRBJ1-5; 7 nucleotides line up with TRBD1. The germline V gene has CDR1 MDHEN and CDR2 SYDVKM. This CDR3 has 16 residues. Trimming took 6 bases from V and 4 from J; bases not matched to a gene: 12. In DNA, the CDR3 is TGTGCCAGCAGACCTCGACAGGGATCGCCAAATCAGCCCCAGCATTTT. It encodes CASRPRQGSPNQPQHF.

This rearrangement joins TRBV7-2 to TRBJ2-3; TRBD1 matches 8 bases. CDR1 and CDR2 from the germline V gene are SGHTA and FQGNSA. This CDR3 is 14 amino acids long. J gave up 4 bases and V 5 bases, and 5 bases lay outside the gene matches. The CDR3 DNA reads as TGTGCCAGCAGCGAGGACAGGGTTTCAGATACGCAGTATTTT. Translation gives CASSEDRVSDTQYF.

The chain uses TRBV11-2 and TRBJ2-1, with D perhaps TRBD1 (5 bases). Germline values: CDR1 SGHAT, CDR2 FQNNGV. This CDR3 comprises 16 residues. The germline V and J ends were trimmed by 3 bases and 0 bases, with 12 bases remaining between them. The CDR3 here is CASSLKKDSSYNEQFF. CDR3 bases: TGTGCCAGCAGCTTGAAGAAAGACAGCTCCTACAATGAGCAGTTCTTC.

A single count supports this clone. This rearrangement joins TRBV7-9 to TRBJ2-1, with 9 bases identical to TRBD2. The trim removed 5 bases at V and 8 bases at J, leaving 10 bases unmatched. The CDR3 has 15 amino acids. CDR1 and CDR2 (germline): SEHNR, FQNEAQ (reference sequence). CDR3 loop: CASSPVAGEAHEQFF. CDR3 sequence (DNA): TGTGCCAGCAGCCCTGTAGCGGGAGAAGCGCATGAGCAGTTCTTC.

V gene TRBV5-1 combines with J gene TRBJ2-1, with D perhaps matching TRBD2 (6 bases). The V and J ends lost 0 bases and 1 base respectively, with 11 bases between them. This CDR3 contains 16 residues. Germline V gene sequence: CDR1 SGHRS, CDR2 YFSETQ. CDR3: CASSLVGGMSYNEQFF. DNA for the CDR3: TGCGCCAGCAGCTTGGTGGGCGGGATGTCCTACAATGAGCAGTTCTTC.

This clone was seen once. V is TRBV29-1 and J is TRBJ1-5; possibly TRBD1 for D (6 bases). The CDR3 sequence is 13 residues long. Germline-derived CDR1 and CDR2 are SQVTM and ANQGSEA. V gave up 7 bases and J gave up 4 bases, with 14 bases separating them. The chain's CDR3 is CSAGDTWNQPQHF. The CDR3 nucleotides are TGCAGCGCCGGGGACACCTGGAATCAGCCCCAGCATTTT. The complete variable domain, with remaining parts taken from reference TRBV29-1 and TRBJ1-5, reads SAVISQKPSRDICQRGTSLTIQCQVDSQVTMMFWYRQQPGQSLTLIATANQGSEATYESGFVIDKFPISRPNLTFSTLTVSNMSPEDSSIYLCSAGDTWNQPQHFGDGTRLSIL.

This clone was observed a handful of times. The chain combines TRBV2 with TRBJ1-1; D gene unclear. The ends were cut back, 6 bases at V and 1 base at J, with 12 bases in the middle. The CDR3 loop spans 14 amino acids. CDR1 is SNHLY and CDR2 is FYNNEI in the germline V gene. DNA of the CDR3: TGTGCCAGCAGGGCTAGAGCTGAGAACACTGAAGCTTTCTTT. Its translation: CASRARAENTEAFF.

This clone has a single count. This chain joins TRBV28 and TRBJ2-1; 11 bases align to TRBD2. Unmatched junction bases numbered 14, after V lost 5 bases and J lost 14 bases. The CDR3 loop spans 15 amino acids. CDR1 MDHEN and CDR2 SYDVKM come from the germline V gene. The CDR3 protein is CASSPPPQTSGKEFF. CDR3 nucleotide sequence: TGTGCCAGCAGTCCCCCCCCTCAGACTAGCGGGAAGGAGTTCTTC.

In its sample, this clone was seen once. Other DNA sequences within the sample encode an identical CDR3. The chain is built from TRBV6-5 and TRBJ2-1; D not resolved. V dropped 6 bases and J dropped 4 bases, with 4 bases sitting between them. Germline CDR1 and CDR2: MNHEY and SVGAGI. This CDR3 has 11 residues. The CDR3: CASSPYNEQFF. CDR3 nucleotide sequence: TGTGCCAGCAGCCCGTACAATGAGCAGTTCTTC.

This clone was picked up one time. This chain joins TRBV28 and TRBJ2-3, with D perhaps TRBD1 or TRBD2 (6 bases each). The CDR3 is 15 amino acids. CDR1 is MDHEN, CDR2 SYDVKM, per germline. Trimming removed 6 bases from V and 2 bases from J, with 15 bases in between. The CDR3 region is CASSLGRGATDTQYF. Written as DNA, the CDR3 is TGTGCCAGCAGCCTGGGAAGGGGGGCCACAGATACGCAGTATTTT. The whole variable domain, remainder taken from reference TRBV28 and TRBJ2-3, is DVKVTQSSRYLVKRTGEKVFLECVQDMDHENMFWYRQDPGLGLRLIYFSYDVKMKEKGDIPEGYSVSREKKERFSLILESASTNQTSMYLCASSLGRGATDTQYFGPGTRLTVL.

This clone was seen a single time. The chain joins TRBV10-3 to TRBJ2-1, with 7 nucleotides matching TRBD1. CDR1 is ENHRY and CDR2 is SYGVKD in the germline V gene. This CDR3 contains 14 residues. Germline trimming cut 10 bases from V and 8 bases from J; bases unmatched to any gene: 14. In nucleotides, the CDR3 is TGTGCCACCGGAACAGGGGATCTTATAGATGAGCAGTTCTTC. It yields the protein CATGTGDLIDEQFF.

This clone turned up a few times. This chain links TRBV19 with TRBJ1-2; perhaps TRBD1 as D (5 bases). Germline V gene lookup returns CDR1 LNHDA and CDR2 SQIVND (reference sequence). The CDR3 extends over 14 amino acids. Trimming shortened V by 3 bases and J by 4 bases, and 12 bases separated the two germline ends. CDR3 amino acids: CASSMLPGTYGYTF. The CDR3 DNA reads TGTGCCAGTAGTATGTTGCCAGGGACCTATGGCTACACCTTC.

The chain combines TRBV5-1 with TRBJ2-7, with 14 bases fitting TRBD2. V shed 0 bases, J shed 5 bases, and the junction held 10 bases outside the gene matches. The CDR3 spans 18 residues. Germline V gene data show CDR1 as SGHRS and CDR2 as YFSETQ. CDR3: CASSLEGTSGSGSDEQYF. The CDR3 DNA reads as TGCGCCAGCAGCTTGGAGGGGACTAGCGGGAGTGGCTCGGACGAGCAGTACTTC.